The 23 T cell receptor beta chains given below trace back to one sample, sequenced in a study of blood T cell repertoires in COVID-19. Using immunoSEQ multiplex PCR, the repertoire was profiled, and TCRdb retains in-frame clones only, with some absent. The sample carries hundreds of thousands of clones, almost 90% recorded once. Sequenced sample: PBMCs or T cells enriched from blood (not recorded which). Every receptor here comes from a woman in her late teens or twenties with acute COVID-19.

The chain uses TRBV28 and TRBJ1-1; no firm D call. This CDR3 has 14 amino acids. Trimming removed 6 bases from V and 3 bases from J, with 14 bases in between. Germline CDR1 and CDR2: MDHEN and SYDVKM. The CDR3 nucleotides read TGTGCCAGCAGGGAAGGAGGGTTTGACACTGAAGCTTTCTTT. It yields the protein CASREGGFDTEAFF.

The V and J genes are TRBV7-6 and TRBJ1-5, with 7 bases identical to TRBD1. CDR1 is SGHVS and CDR2 is FNYEAQ in the germline V gene. Trimming took 0 bases from V and 5 from J; bases not matched to a gene: 10. The CDR3 totals 17 residues. The CDR3: CASSLAGQGGGYQPQHF. The CDR3 DNA is TGTGCCAGCAGCTTAGCGGGGCAGGGGGGAGGTTATCAGCCCCAGCATTTT.

Of note for this clone: The same CDR3 also results from other DNA sequences found in this sample. J is TRBJ1-1 and V is TRBV28; TRBD1 matches 9 bases. Germline CDR1 is MDHEN and CDR2 is SYDVKM. V trimming: 5 bases; J trimming: 5 bases; junction bases outside the gene matches: 6. CDR3 length: 14 amino acids. CDR3 loop: CASSPGQGGTEAFF. DNA for the CDR3: TGTGCCAGCAGTCCGGGACAGGGTGGGACTGAAGCTTTCTTT. Combining the CDR3 with reference TRBV28 and TRBJ1-1 gives the whole variable domain DVKVTQSSRYLVKRTGEKVFLECVQDMDHENMFWYRQDPGLGLRLIYFSYDVKMKEKGDIPEGYSVSREKKERFSLILESASTNQTSMYLCASSPGQGGTEAFFGQGTRLTVV.

V and J are TRBV7-9 and TRBJ2-3; 10 bases align to TRBD2. The germline V gene has CDR1 SEHNR and CDR2 FQNEAQ (reference sequence). V lost 8 bases and J lost 6; bases outside the gene matches: 11. The CDR3 spans 15 residues. The CDR3, as DNA: TGTGCCAGCCAAGACCGAGCGGGAGGGCCGGATACGCAGTATTTT. Residues: CASQDRAGGPDTQYF.

The V call is TRBV10-2, the J call TRBJ1-4, with D perhaps TRBD1 (5 bases). CDR1 WSHSY and CDR2 SAAADI come from the germline V gene. Trimming pared 6 bases from V and 0 bases from J, leaving 23 bases between. CDR3 length: 19 residues. CDR3 in DNA: TGCGCCAGCAGCTCCTTTGACAGCCCCTTATACTCAACTAATGAAAAACTGTTTTTT. Translation gives CASSSFDSPLYSTNEKLFF.

The rearrangement joins TRBV4-1 to TRBJ2-5; 9 nucleotides align to TRBD1. Germline CDR1 is MGHRA and CDR2 is YSYEKL. This CDR3 comprises 17 residues. Trimming removed 0 bases from V and 4 bases from J; junction bases left unmatched: 9. This CDR3 reads CASSQDLGTGSIETQYF. The CDR3 bases are TGCGCCAGCAGCCAAGATTTGGGGACAGGGTCAATAGAGACCCAGTACTTC.

This clone was detected only a few times. The V gene is TRBV23-1, the J gene TRBJ1-6; D is unclear. TRBV23-1 is placed among ORFs of uncertain function. V was cut by 2 bases and J by 14 bases, with 7 bases left in between. CDR3 size: 11 residues. DNA for the CDR3: TGCGCCAGCAGTCAAGGAGGGTCCCTCCACTTT. Its protein is CASSQGGSLHF.

This chain uses TRBV5-5 with TRBJ2-5; D might be TRBD2 (6 bases). Germline-derived CDR1 and CDR2 are SGHKS and YYEKEE (reference sequence). The CDR3 extends over 14 amino acids. Trimming cost V 1 base and J 5 bases, with 12 bases left between them. The CDR3 DNA is TGTGCCAGCAGCTTGACTAGCCTAAGGGAGACCCAGTACTTC. Amino acids: CASSLTSLRETQYF.

In DNA, the CDR3 is TGTGCCAGCTCACTTCCTAGCGGGGAGGGGTTCGGAGAGCAGTTCTTC. This codes for CASSLPSGEGFGEQFF. This chain uses TRBV18 with TRBJ2-1, with 9 nucleotides matching TRBD2. From germline, CDR1 is KGHSH and CDR2 LQKENI. The J segment lost 10 bases and the V segment lost 4 bases, leaving 14 bases of the junction unmatched. The CDR3 covers 16 residues. The full variable domain, in which reference TRBV18 and TRBJ2-1 provide the parts outside the CDR3, is NAGVMQNPRHLVRRRGQEARLRCSPMKGHSHVYWYRQLPEEGLKFMVYLQKENIIDESGMPKERFSAEFPKEGPSILRIQQVVRGDSAAYFCASSLPSGEGFGEQFFGPGTRLTVL.

V usage is TRBV7-2 and J usage is TRBJ2-6; D possibly corresponds to TRBD1 (6 bases). This CDR3 comprises 16 residues. With 3 bases removed from V and 0 bases from J, the gap between germline ends came to 9 bases. Germline CDR1 reads SGHTA; CDR2 reads FQGNSA. CDR3 residues: CASSFRDNSGANVLTF. CDR3 DNA: TGTGCCAGCAGCTTCCGGGACAACTCTGGGGCCAACGTCCTGACTTTC. Full variable domain (remainder filled in from reference TRBV7-2 and TRBJ2-6): GAGVSQSPSNKVTEKGKDVELRCDPISGHTALYWYRQSLGQGLEFLIYFQGNSAPDKSGLPSDRFSAERTGGSVSTLTIQRTQQEDSAVYLCASSFRDNSGANVLTFGAGSRLTVL.

The chain employs TRBV18 and TRBJ1-1; 7 bases are shared with TRBD1. The germline gives CDR1 KGHSH, CDR2 LQKENI. V was pared by 5 bases and J by 5 bases, with 14 bases of the junction left unmatched. CDR3 length: 16 amino acids. CDR3 nucleotides: TGTGCCAGCTCATCCACAAGGAGGACAGGCGGAACTGAAGCTTTCTTT. It codes for CASSSTRRTGGTEAFF.

The rearrangement links TRBV19 to TRBJ1-1; TRBD1 matches at 7 bases. The CDR3 spans 14 residues. Germline trimming cut 6 bases from V and 4 bases from J; bases unmatched to any gene: 8. Germline V lookup: CDR1 LNHDA, CDR2 SQIVND (reference sequence). CDR3 loop: CASRVEGATTEAFF. CDR3 nucleotides: TGTGCCAGTAGGGTTGAGGGGGCGACCACTGAAGCTTTCTTT. Full variable domain (missing parts from reference TRBV19 and TRBJ1-1): DGGITQSPKYLFRKEGQNVTLSCEQNLNHDAMYWYRQDPGQGLRLIYYSQIVNDFQKGDIAEGYSVSREKKESFPLTVTSAQKNPTAFYLCASRVEGATTEAFFGQGTRLTVV.

This clone came up once. V usage is TRBV4-1 and J usage is TRBJ2-1, with 7 bases fitting TRBD2. V was pared by 8 bases and J by 0 bases, with 7 bases of the junction left unmatched. Germline V gene sequence: CDR1 MGHRA, CDR2 YSYEKL. The CDR3 loop spans 15 amino acids. The CDR3 protein is CASSSGLSSYNEQFF. The CDR3 DNA reads as TGCGCCAGCTCCTCGGGACTAAGCTCCTACAATGAGCAGTTCTTC.

The chain uses TRBV5-1 and TRBJ1-2, with D perhaps matching TRBD1 (6 bases). The CDR3 covers 16 residues. CDR1 and CDR2 (germline): SGHRS, YFSETQ. The V end was cut by 1 base, the J end by 4 bases, with 17 bases between. CDR3 DNA sequence: TGCGCCAGCAGCTTGTCACCAGGGGTGGAAGTCTATGGCTACACCTTC. Translated, it gives CASSLSPGVEVYGYTF.

The rearrangement joins TRBV2 to TRBJ2-1, with TRBD1 identical over 7 bases. Germline assignment: CDR1 SNHLY and CDR2 FYNNEI. The CDR3 is made up of 12 amino acids. J was trimmed by 7 bases and V by 5 bases; bases with no gene match: 2. The CDR3 bases are TGTGCCAGCAGTTCAGGGGGAAATGAGCAGTTCTTC. This encodes CASSSGGNEQFF.

This clone appeared a single time. The J gene is TRBJ1-4, the V gene TRBV5-1, with a possible D match to TRBD1 (6 bases). Trimming cost V 3 bases and J 4 bases, with 10 bases left between them. Germline V gives CDR1 SGHRS, CDR2 YFSETQ. The length of the CDR3 is 14 residues. The CDR3 DNA follows: TGCGCCAGCAGCTCCCGGACAGATAATGAAAAACTGTTTTTT. Translation: CASSSRTDNEKLFF.

The CDR3: CASSGTGLSYEQYF. The CDR3 coding sequence is TGTGCCAGTAGTGGGACAGGGCTCTCCTACGAGCAGTACTTC. The chain combines TRBV19 with TRBJ2-7, with 9 positions matching TRBD1. V lost 5 bases to trimming and J lost 0 bases; unmatched junction nucleotides: 2. Germline V CDR1 and CDR2: LNHDA, SQIVND (reference sequence). CDR3 length: 14 amino acids.

This clone was observed a single time. The chain combines TRBV3-1 (or the pseudogene TRBV3-2) with TRBJ1-1, with 7 bases identical to TRBD1. Trimming at V came to 7 bases and at J to 3 bases, leaving 14 bases not matched to a gene. CDR1 and CDR2 (germline): LGHDT, YNNKEL (reference sequence). This CDR3 comprises 16 residues. CDR3 coding DNA: TGTGCCAGCACCCAGAACGACAGGGTATTGGACACTGAAGCTTTCTTT. It translates to CASTQNDRVLDTEAFF.

The genes are TRBV5-6 and TRBJ1-2, with a tentative D call TRBD1 (6 bases). V was cut by 3 bases and J by 8 bases, with 14 bases left in between. Germline values: CDR1 SGHDT, CDR2 YYEEEE. The length of the CDR3 is 13 residues. This chain's CDR3 is CASSSRGWTGYTF. DNA for the CDR3: TGTGCCAGCAGCTCCAGGGGATGGACGGGCTACACCTTC.

This rearrangement joins TRBV19 to TRBJ1-1; 8 bases match TRBD1. Germline CDR1 LNHDA, CDR2 SQIVND (reference sequence). V lost 7 bases and J lost 5; bases outside the gene matches: 6. CDR3 length equals 13 residues. CDR3 sequence: CASNAGGGTEAFF. The DNA of the CDR3 is TGTGCCAGTAACGCAGGGGGCGGAACTGAAGCTTTCTTT.

V usage is TRBV11-3 and J usage is TRBJ2-7, with 7 bases lining up with TRBD2. Germline V CDR1 and CDR2: SGHNT, YENEEA. This CDR3 region has 15 residues. Trimming at V came to 4 bases and at J to 2 bases, leaving 8 bases not matched to a gene. CDR3: CASSSRDGLAYEQYF. CDR3 DNA sequence: TGTGCCAGCAGCTCCCGGGACGGACTAGCCTACGAGCAGTACTTC. Full variable domain (rest looked up from reference TRBV11-3 and TRBJ2-7): EAGVVQSPRYKIIEKKQPVAFWCNPISGHNTLYWYLQNLGQGPELLIRYENEEAVDDSQLPKDRFSAERLKGVDSTLKIQPAELGDSAVYLCASSSRDGLAYEQYFGPGTRLTVT.

The rearrangement joins TRBV27 to TRBJ2-1; no clear D. V was clipped by 6 bases and J by 2 bases, with 20 bases between them. This CDR3 spans 17 amino acids. Germline lookup yields CDR1 MNHEY and CDR2 SMNVEV (reference sequence). CDR3 residues: CASSSRAGVGPYNEQFF. CDR3 nucleotides: TGTGCCAGCAGCTCCCGCGCCGGAGTAGGTCCCTACAATGAGCAGTTCTTC.

The V call is TRBV11-1, the J call TRBJ2-2; 7 bases agree with TRBD2. The CDR3 runs to 15 residues. CDR1 and CDR2 from the germline V gene are SGHAT and FQDESV (reference sequence). The V segment lost 2 bases and the J segment 1 base; nucleotides outside the gene matches: 1. CDR3 sequence reads: CASSLREENTGELFF. The CDR3 DNA follows: TGTGCCAGCAGCTTACGGGAGGAGAACACCGGGGAGCTGTTTTTT. The full variable domain, completed using reference TRBV11-1 and TRBJ2-2, is EAEVAQSPRYKITEKSQAVAFWCDPISGHATLYWYRQILGQGPELLVQFQDESVVDDSQLPKDRFSAERLKGVDSTLKIQPAELGDSAMYLCASSLREENTGELFFGEGSRLTVL.